This TCR beta chain is from a study of early stage breast cancer tumors. The assay was immunoSEQ multiplex PCR, and TCRdb's table has in-frame clones only and misses some. The sample holds about 25,000 clones, about 67% seen once. The CDR3 extends over 15 amino acids. Germline V gene lookup returns CDR1 MNHEY and CDR2 SVGAGI. The V gene lost 0 bases and the J gene lost 4 bases, with 13 bases spanning the gap. The sample taken for sequencing was breast tumor tissue. The receptor comes from a person aged 55 to 75 with breast cancer. The chain uses TRBV6-5 and TRBJ2-7; D is possibly TRBD2 (5 bases). The chain's CDR3 is CASSYSGGGGYEQYF. DNA of the CDR3: TGTGCCAGCAGTTACTCAGGAGGCGGTGGGTACGAGCAGTACTTC.